These 18 T cell receptor beta chains were sequenced from one sample in a study of lymphopenia after photon versus proton radiotherapy. Only in-frame clones appear in the TCRdb table, and some are missing; sequencing was by immunoSEQ multiplex PCR. The data contain fewer than 50,000 clones, approximately 83% of them seen just once; the ten biggest clones take up around 2.2%. The specimen was peripheral blood, collected from a patient treated with photon-based radiotherapy. The receptors were sampled from a man aged 40-50 years with gastric cancer.

The chain is built from TRBV6-1 and TRBJ1-2; maybe TRBD1 (5 bases). The germline gives CDR1 MNHNS, CDR2 SASEGT. V shed 4 bases and J shed 6 bases, with 12 bases lying between them. The CDR3 loop spans 13 amino acids. CDR3 amino acids: CASSAGTDNGYTF. CDR3 sequence (DNA): TGTGCCAGCAGTGCGGGGACGGACAATGGCTACACCTTC.

The sample holds a few counts of this clone. This sequence joins TRBV12-5 and TRBJ1-5, with D perhaps matching TRBD1 (5 bases). CDR3 length: 12 residues. CDR1 is LGHNT and CDR2 is FRNRAP in the germline V gene. Deletions cut 7 bases from V and 4 bases from J, with 8 bases between. The CDR3 region is CASARGNQPQHF. The DNA for the CDR3 is TGTGCTAGTGCTCGGGGGAATCAGCCCCAGCATTTT.

The chain joins TRBV11-2 to TRBJ2-2; 9 bases line up with TRBD2. The CDR3 sequence is 15 residues long. Germline CDR1 reads SGHAT; CDR2 reads FQNNGV. J gave up 8 bases and V 3 bases, and 7 bases lay outside the gene matches. In DNA form, the CDR3 reads TGTGCCAGCAGCTTTTCGACTACTAGCGGGGGGGAGCTGTTTTTT. As protein: CASSFSTTSGGELFF.

The chain joins TRBV5-4 to TRBJ2-7; D remains ambiguous. Germline V gene lookup returns CDR1 SGHNT and CDR2 YYREEE (reference sequence). V lost 2 bases to trimming and J lost 2 bases, with 11 bases between them. This CDR3 comprises 14 residues. CDR3 amino acids: CASSFRDKAYEQYF. The CDR3 DNA reads TGTGCCAGCAGCTTTCGTGACAAAGCCTACGAGCAGTACTTC.

The chain combines TRBV7-2 with TRBJ2-4; 10 bases fit TRBD1. Unmatched junction bases numbered 7, after V lost 5 bases and J lost 6 bases. Germline V gene data show CDR1 as SGHTA and CDR2 as FQGNSA. This CDR3 spans 15 amino acids. The CDR3 loop reads CASSHQGQGLNIQYF. CDR3 in DNA: TGTGCCAGCAGCCACCAGGGACAGGGGTTAAACATTCAGTACTTC. Full variable domain (missing parts from reference TRBV7-2 and TRBJ2-4): GAGVSQSPSNKVTEKGKDVELRCDPISGHTALYWYRQSLGQGLEFLIYFQGNSAPDKSGLPSDRFSAERTGGSVSTLTIQRTQQEDSAVYLCASSHQGQGLNIQYFGAGTRLSVL.

On this clone itself: Other DNA sequences of this sample code for an identical CDR3. V usage is TRBV30 and J usage is TRBJ1-3; 9 nucleotides line up with TRBD1. The CDR3 runs to 15 residues. Germline loops: CDR1 GTSNPN, CDR2 SVGIG (reference sequence). The V segment lost 0 bases and the J segment 2 bases; nucleotides outside the gene matches: 2. The CDR3 sequence is CAWSVGTGTGNTIYF. The CDR3 DNA follows: TGTGCCTGGAGTGTAGGGACAGGGACTGGAAACACCATATATTTT. The full variable domain, rest sourced from reference TRBV30 and TRBJ1-3, is SQTIHQWPATLVQPVGSPLSLECTVEGTSNPNLYWYRQAAGRGLQLLFYSVGIGQISSEVPQNLSASRPQDRQFILSSKKLLLSDSGFYLCAWSVGTGTGNTIYFGEGSWLTVV.

This chain connects TRBV2 to TRBJ2-1; 8 bases fit TRBD2. V was pared by 3 bases and J by 7 bases, with 11 bases of the junction left unmatched. The length of the CDR3 is 16 residues. Per the germline V gene, CDR1 is SNHLY and CDR2 is FYNNEI. For the CDR3, the DNA is TGTGCCAGCAGTGATATTGGCGCGGGGGGATTTAATGAGCAGTTCTTC. Translating gives CASSDIGAGGFNEQFF.

V and J are TRBV9 and TRBJ1-5; D possibly corresponds to TRBD1 (5 bases). Trimming took off 3 bases at V and 3 bases at J, with 13 bases between the two ends. CDR1 and CDR2 from the germline V gene are SGDLS and YYNGEE. This CDR3 has 15 amino acids. This chain's CDR3 is CASSAGGRNNQPQHF. The DNA of the CDR3 is TGTGCCAGCAGCGCGGGGGGACGGAACAATCAGCCCCAGCATTTT.

The J gene is TRBJ2-1, the V gene TRBV11-2, with a tentative D call TRBD2 (6 bases). Germline assignment: CDR1 SGHAT and CDR2 FQNNGV. Trimming shortened V by 1 base and J by 2 bases, and 12 bases separated the two germline ends. The CDR3 is made up of 16 amino acids. This chain's CDR3 is CASSLVSSGAYNEQFF. CDR3 bases: TGTGCCAGCAGCTTAGTGAGTTCGGGGGCCTACAATGAGCAGTTCTTC.

J is TRBJ1-1 and V is TRBV11-3, with D unclear. Germline V CDR1 and CDR2: SGHNT, YENEEA. The V and J ends lost 5 bases and 4 bases respectively, with 11 bases between them. This CDR3 contains 13 residues. The CDR3 nucleotides read TGTGCCAGCAGCCCACACGCAGGCACTGAAGCTTTCTTT. Protein sequence: CASSPHAGTEAFF.

This rearrangement joins TRBV4-2 to TRBJ2-7; 9 bases map to TRBD2. The germline V gene encodes CDR1 LGHNA and CDR2 YNFKEQ. This CDR3 is 16 amino acids long. Trimming cost V 0 bases and J 2 bases; bases outside gene matches: 5. In nucleotides, the CDR3 is TGTGCCAGCAGCCAAGACGGGGCGGGGGGGGCCTACGAGCAGTACTTC. This sequence encodes CASSQDGAGGAYEQYF.

The chain is built from TRBV7-2 and TRBJ2-6, with D perhaps TRBD2 (5 bases). This CDR3 region has 16 residues. Per the germline V gene, CDR1 is SGHTA and CDR2 is FQGNSA. V lost 4 bases to trimming and J lost 0 bases, with 10 bases between them. CDR3 sequence reads: CASSSSGYSGANVLTF. CDR3 nucleotide sequence: TGTGCCAGCAGCTCCTCGGGGTACTCTGGGGCCAACGTCCTGACTTTC.

This clone has just one count. The CDR3 sequence is CASSPNGGFGQPQHF. The CDR3 DNA reads TGCGCCAGCAGCCCAAACGGGGGGTTCGGTCAGCCCCAGCATTTT. The gene calls are TRBV5-1 and TRBJ1-5, with a tentative D call TRBD1 (5 bases). CDR3 size: 15 residues. V dropped 4 bases and J dropped 6 bases, with 17 bases sitting between them. Germline V lookup: CDR1 SGHRS, CDR2 YFSETQ.

Turning to this clone: The same CDR3 is also encoded by other DNA sequences in this sample. The chain recombines TRBV5-1 with TRBJ2-3; 8 nucleotides match TRBD1. V was clipped by 5 bases and J by 3 bases; unmatched bases: 8. The CDR3 spans 15 residues. From germline, CDR1 is SGHRS and CDR2 YFSETQ. CDR3 DNA sequence: TGCGCCAGCAGTCTCAGGGGGCTAGGAACAGATACGCAGTATTTT. It translates to CASSLRGLGTDTQYF. Supplemented by reference TRBV5-1 and TRBJ2-3, the full variable domain reads KAGVTQTPRYLIKTRGQQVTLSCSPISGHRSVSWYQQTPGQGLQFLFEYFSETQRNKGNFPGRFSGRQFSNSRSEMNVSTLELGDSALYLCASSLRGLGTDTQYFGPGTRLTVL.

The chain links TRBV18 to TRBJ1-6, with D perhaps TRBD1 (6 bases). CDR1 KGHSH and CDR2 LQKENI come from the germline V gene. This CDR3 region has 15 residues. The V end lost 3 bases, the J end lost 0 bases, and 6 bases lay between the germline ends. CDR3 sequence (DNA): TGTGCCAGCTCACCGGACAGCTCCTATAATTCACCCCTCCACTTT. It encodes CASSPDSSYNSPLHF.

This clone has more than one count but fewer than ten. The chain uses TRBV7-6 and TRBJ1-5; D is unclear. The CDR3 runs 13 residues. Germline V gene sequence: CDR1 SGHVS, CDR2 FNYEAQ. V lost 3 bases, J lost 4 bases, and 7 bases lay in between. The CDR3 coding sequence is TGTGCCAGCAGCTTTTCTGAGAATCAGCCCCAGCATTTT. Protein: CASSFSENQPQHF. The full variable domain, completed using reference TRBV7-6 and TRBJ1-5, is GAGVSQSPRYKVTKRGQDVALRCDPISGHVSLYWYRQALGQGPEFLTYFNYEAQQDKSGLPNDRFSAERPEGSISTLTIQRTEQRDSAMYRCASSFSENQPQHFGDGTRLSIL.

The gene calls are TRBV2 and TRBJ1-2; maybe TRBD1 (6 bases). Germline V gene lookup returns CDR1 SNHLY and CDR2 FYNNEI. This CDR3 is built from 13 residues. The V gene lost 8 bases and the J gene lost 4 bases, with 14 bases spanning the gap. CDR3 sequence (DNA): TGTGCCAGCGAGACAGGCGGGCGCTATGGCTACACCTTC. Translated: CASETGGRYGYTF.

This chain joins TRBV9 and TRBJ1-2; D may be TRBD1 (6 bases). V lost 5 bases to trimming and J lost 0 bases, with 17 bases between them. The CDR3 sequence is 16 residues long. CDR1 is SGDLS and CDR2 is YYNGEE in the germline V gene. The CDR3 DNA is TGTGCCAGCAGTCACGCGGGGGGCCTAGCTAACTATGGCTACACCTTC. It is translated as CASSHAGGLANYGYTF.